The clone carrying this TCR beta chain was observed once. CDR1 KGHSH and CDR2 LQKENI come from the germline V gene. Trimming at V came to 3 bases and at J to 4 bases, leaving 7 bases not matched to a gene. The CDR3 loop spans 16 amino acids. The data derive from a study of blood T cell repertoires in COVID-19. Those enrolled, adults aged about 18 to 89 years, came from under 25 US areas. TCRdb keeps only in-frame clones here, not all; method: immunoSEQ multiplex PCR. The sample records a few hundred thousand clones, roughly 80% being singletons. The material sequenced was PBMCs or T cells enriched from blood (not recorded which). The V gene is TRBV18, the J gene TRBJ1-1; 11 positions agree with TRBD1. The TCR originated in a man in his forties who had been exposed to COVID-19. CDR3 sequence reads: CASSPSDRGRGTEAFF. Here the CDR3 DNA reads TGTGCCAGCTCACCCTCGGACAGGGGGCGAGGCACTGAAGCTTTCTTT.